This record concerns one T cell receptor (beta chain) sequence. The antigen is not known. Produced via immunoSEQ multiplex PCR; TCRdb's table is partial and in-frame only. In the table there are tens of thousands of clones, 88% of which are singletons. These data originate in a study of T cells in narcolepsy. As for the study in general: Healthy controls were enrolled alongside patients with narcolepsy type 1 or type 2. Whole-study findings and limits: Healthy controls reportedly lacked the autoreactive clonotypes serially found in patients' blood. Autoreactive HCRT-specific and TRIB2-specific clonotypes were marked in same-patient CSF-versus-blood CD4+ comparisons. Some memory CD4+ repertoires had no autoreactive clone sequences.

Germline V gene sequence: CDR1 SGHRS, CDR2 YFSETQ. Trimming took 3 bases from V and 2 from J; bases not matched to a gene: 4. The CDR3 sequence is 15 residues long. Sequenced input: CD45RA- memory CD4+ T cells from PBMCs. The receptor was derived from a human donor with narcolepsy. This chain links TRBV5-1 with TRBJ2-7, with 11 nucleotides matching TRBD2. The CDR3 here is CASSSRTSGPYEQYF. The CDR3 bases are TGCGCCAGCAGCTCTCGGACTAGCGGGCCCTACGAGCAGTACTTC. The whole variable domain, remainder taken from reference TRBV5-1 and TRBJ2-7, is KAGVTQTPRYLIKTRGQQVTLSCSPISGHRSVSWYQQTPGQGLQFLFEYFSETQRNKGNFPGRFSGRQFSNSRSEMNVSTLELGDSALYLCASSSRTSGPYEQYFGPGTRLTVT.